The 11 T cell receptor beta chains given below trace back to one sample, sequenced in a study of blood T cell repertoires in COVID-19. Some clones are missing from TCRdb's copy, which holds only in-frame ones; the method was immunoSEQ multiplex PCR. This sample has about 70,000 clones, with 82% found just once. The sequencing sample was made of peripheral blood. Every receptor here comes from a woman in her sixties or seventies with acute or convalescent COVID-19.

The chain combines TRBV19 with TRBJ1-4, with 7 bases fitting TRBD1. Unmatched junction bases numbered 11, after V lost 3 bases and J lost 4 bases. The germline CDR1 and CDR2 sequences are LNHDA and SQIVND (reference sequence). This CDR3 has 17 amino acids. For the CDR3, the DNA is TGTGCCAGTAGTATTCGGTTTAGGGACAGCCTTAATGAAAAACTGTTTTTT. This codes for CASSIRFRDSLNEKLFF.

This chain joins TRBV4-1 and TRBJ1-6, with 7 positions matching TRBD1. Trimming removed 1 base from V and 7 bases from J; junction bases left unmatched: 4. The CDR3 has 15 residues. From germline, CDR1 is MGHRA and CDR2 YSYEKL. DNA of the CDR3: TGCGCCAGCAGCCAAGGGACAGGTCAAAATTCACCCCTCCACTTT. Its protein is CASSQGTGQNSPLHF.

This clone occurred a few times. The chain employs TRBV28 and TRBJ1-1; D perhaps matches TRBD1 (5 bases). The length of the CDR3 is 14 residues. Per the germline V gene, CDR1 is MDHEN and CDR2 is SYDVKM. Trimming stripped 5 bases from V and 7 bases from J, with 17 bases between. The CDR3 sequence: CASSDRDWDLEAFF. The DNA of the CDR3 is TGTGCCAGCAGTGACCGGGACTGGGATCTTGAAGCTTTCTTT. The variable domain in full, completed from reference TRBV28 and TRBJ1-1, reads DVKVTQSSRYLVKRTGEKVFLECVQDMDHENMFWYRQDPGLGLRLIYFSYDVKMKEKGDIPEGYSVSREKKERFSLILESASTNQTSMYLCASSDRDWDLEAFFGQGTRLTVV.

This clone was observed a handful of times. The gene calls are TRBV3-1 (or the pseudogene TRBV3-2) and TRBJ2-5, with D perhaps matching TRBD1 (6 bases). Trimming took 8 bases from V and 1 from J, leaving 11 bases between them. The CDR3 covers 13 residues. CDR1 and CDR2 (germline): LGHDT, YNNKEL (reference sequence). The CDR3 loop is CASARGLQETQYF. CDR3 DNA sequence: TGTGCCAGCGCCAGGGGTCTCCAAGAGACCCAGTACTTC.

The chain joins TRBV30 to TRBJ1-1, with TRBD1 matching over 8 bases. The CDR3 consists of 12 residues. From germline, CDR1 is GTSNPN and CDR2 SVGIG (reference sequence). Unmatched junction bases numbered 3, after V lost 3 bases and J lost 6 bases. CDR3: CAWSIQGAEAFF. The CDR3 DNA sequence: TGTGCCTGGAGCATACAGGGGGCTGAAGCTTTCTTT. The full variable domain, completed using reference TRBV30 and TRBJ1-1, is SQTIHQWPATLVQPVGSPLSLECTVEGTSNPNLYWYRQAAGRGLQLLFYSVGIGQISSEVPQNLSASRPQDRQFILSSKKLLLSDSGFYLCAWSIQGAEAFFGQGTRLTVV.

This chain connects TRBV29-1 to TRBJ2-2, with 8 bases aligning to TRBD2. The germline V gene encodes CDR1 SQVTM and CDR2 ANQGSEA. This CDR3 comprises 14 residues. The junction had 0 bases not matched to a gene; V was cut back by 3 bases and J by 0 bases. The CDR3, as DNA: TGCAGCGTTGAGACTAGCGCGAACACCGGGGAGCTGTTTTTT. Encoded protein: CSVETSANTGELFF.

The chain recombines TRBV12-2 with TRBJ1-2; the tabulated D call, TRBD1, remains unverified against the DNA. TRBV12-2 is a listed pseudogene. The CDR3 sequence is 22 residues long. The CDR3 is CASRFDQRLKWGQGYPRYGYTF. CDR3 sequence (DNA): TGTGCAAGTCGCTTCGATCAACGATTAAAATGGGGACAGGGGTACCCCCGCTATGGCTACACCTTC.

The chain links TRBV19 to TRBJ1-1; perhaps TRBD1 as D (5 bases). The CDR3 has 13 amino acids. Germline values: CDR1 LNHDA, CDR2 SQIVND (reference sequence). The V end lost 5 bases, the J end lost 6 bases, and 13 bases lay between the germline ends. The CDR3 nucleotides are TGTGCCAGTAGTCCTGGGGGGTTATCTGAAGCTTTCTTT. It yields the protein CASSPGGLSEAFF.

The V call is TRBV4-1, the J call TRBJ2-5; the match to TRBD1 covers 10 bases. Unmatched junction bases numbered 6, after V lost 0 bases and J lost 5 bases. CDR1 MGHRA and CDR2 YSYEKL come from the germline V gene. The CDR3 runs to 16 residues. The CDR3 DNA is TGCGCCAGCAGCCAAGATCTGGGGACAGGGGACGAGACCCAGTACTTC. Protein product: CASSQDLGTGDETQYF.

The V gene is TRBV12-5, the J gene TRBJ2-2; D may be TRBD2 (6 bases). This CDR3 is 16 amino acids long. The V gene's germline CDR1 is LGHNT and CDR2 FRNRAP. V shed 2 bases and J shed 6 bases, with 16 bases lying between them. In DNA form, the CDR3 reads TGTGCTAGTGGTTTGACCCGGGAGATGTACGCCGGGGAGCTGTTTTTT. Amino acid sequence: CASGLTREMYAGELFF.

This clone came up a few times. The chain links TRBV25-1 to TRBJ1-6, with D maybe TRBD1 (6 bases). Germline values: CDR1 MGHDK, CDR2 SYGVNS. V was shortened by 6 bases and J by 10 bases, with 16 bases between the two germline ends. CDR3 size: 14 residues. The CDR3 region has the DNA TGTGCCAGCAGCCCCAGGGGCGGATGGTCACCCCTCCACTTT. Its translation is CASSPRGGWSPLHF. The full variable domain, completed using reference TRBV25-1 and TRBJ1-6, is EADIYQTPRYLVIGTGKKITLECSQTMGHDKMYWYQQDPGMELHLIHYSYGVNSTEKGDLSSESTVSRIRTEHFPLTLESARPSHTSQYLCASSPRGGWSPLHFGNGTRLTVT.